This passage covers 17 T cell receptor beta chains from one sample sequenced in a study of cytomegalovirus exposure and HLA in healthy donors. The PCR made use of 60 Vbeta and 13 Jbeta primers. The data were produced by immunoSEQ multiplex PCR, yet TCRdb's version contains in-frame clones alone and is incomplete. The table includes about 170,000 clones, roughly 72% detected once. The sample consisted of PBMCs. These receptors were collected from a woman aged 25 to 45 in good health and CMV-seropositive.

This sequence joins TRBV7-9 and TRBJ2-3; 8 bases fit TRBD1. This CDR3 is 16 amino acids long. J was trimmed by 3 bases and V by 5 bases; bases with no gene match: 10. Looked up from germline, CDR1 is SEHNR and CDR2 is FQNEAQ (reference sequence). The CDR3 sequence is CASSPPTGAGTDTQYF. As DNA, the CDR3 is TGTGCCAGCAGCCCCCCGACAGGGGCTGGGACAGATACGCAGTATTTT.

The chain is built from TRBV7-2 and TRBJ2-5; TRBD1 agrees at 8 bases. CDR3 length equals 13 residues. Germline V gives CDR1 SGHTA, CDR2 FQGNSA. Germline trimming cut 6 bases from V and 5 bases from J; bases unmatched to any gene: 5. The CDR3 DNA reads as TGTGCCAGCAGGATACAGGGGGAGGAGACCCAGTACTTC. This encodes CASRIQGEETQYF.

The genes are TRBV19 and TRBJ1-1; 8 bases align to TRBD1. Germline V gene lookup returns CDR1 LNHDA and CDR2 SQIVND (reference sequence). The CDR3 has 13 residues. Trimming cost V 11 bases and J 9 bases; bases outside gene matches: 14. The CDR3 region is CAGVDQDRGKAFF. CDR3 in DNA: TGTGCCGGAGTCGATCAAGACAGGGGCAAAGCTTTCTTT. Drawing the rest from reference TRBV19 and TRBJ1-1, the complete variable domain is DGGITQSPKYLFRKEGQNVTLSCEQNLNHDAMYWYRQDPGQGLRLIYYSQIVNDFQKGDIAEGYSVSREKKESFPLTVTSAQKNPTAFYLCAGVDQDRGKAFFGQGTRLTVV.

The rearrangement uses TRBV2 and TRBJ2-3; D may be TRBD2 (6 bases). Trimming removed 3 bases from V and 1 base from J, with 8 bases in between. The germline gives CDR1 SNHLY, CDR2 FYNNEI. The CDR3 covers 14 residues. CDR3 loop: CASSDGGGTDTQYF. In DNA, the CDR3 is TGTGCCAGCAGTGACGGAGGGGGCACAGATACGCAGTATTTT.

The chain is built from TRBV5-1 and TRBJ1-2; D unresolved. The CDR3 sequence is 12 residues long. V was pared by 7 bases and J by 6 bases, with 13 bases between. Germline V gene data show CDR1 as SGHRS and CDR2 as YFSETQ. The CDR3 here is CASGPDKDGYTF. The CDR3 DNA reads TGCGCCAGCGGTCCAGACAAGGATGGCTACACCTTC. Full variable domain (missing parts from reference TRBV5-1 and TRBJ1-2): KAGVTQTPRYLIKTRGQQVTLSCSPISGHRSVSWYQQTPGQGLQFLFEYFSETQRNKGNFPGRFSGRQFSNSRSEMNVSTLELGDSALYLCASGPDKDGYTFGSGTRLTVV.

V and J are TRBV30 and TRBJ2-7, with a tentative D call TRBD2 (5 bases). V shed 0 bases and J shed 2 bases, with 11 bases lying between them. This CDR3 has 14 amino acids. The germline CDR1 and CDR2 sequences are GTSNPN and SVGIG (reference sequence). CDR3 sequence (DNA): TGTGCCTGGAGTGTTGGAGGTTTTACCTACGAGCAGTACTTC. The encoded protein is CAWSVGGFTYEQYF.

The V call is TRBV4-1, the J call TRBJ2-2, with D perhaps matching TRBD1 (5 bases). The CDR3 runs to 16 residues. CDR1 is MGHRA, CDR2 YSYEKL, per germline. V gave up 1 base and J gave up 7 bases, with 16 bases separating them. For the CDR3, the DNA is TGCGCCAGCAGCCAAGTTTCCCGGGCAGGGTTCGGGGAGCTGTTTTTT. It yields the protein CASSQVSRAGFGELFF.

This chain uses TRBV11-2 with TRBJ1-1; D is unresolved. Trimming removed 0 bases from V and 2 bases from J, with 13 bases in between. The V gene's germline CDR1 is SGHAT and CDR2 FQNNGV. The CDR3 contains 16 residues. Here the CDR3 DNA reads TGTGCCAGCAGCTTAGAGGGAGGAAGGAGTAACACTGAAGCTTTCTTT. Translation: CASSLEGGRSNTEAFF.

Written as DNA, the CDR3 is TGTGCCAGCAGCGGGCAGCCTAGTATGAACACTGAAGCTTTCTTT. Translating gives CASSGQPSMNTEAFF. The chain has TRBV9 and TRBJ1-1; D remains ambiguous. Germline assignment: CDR1 SGDLS and CDR2 YYNGEE. The CDR3 sequence is 15 residues long. V was shortened by 3 bases and J by 0 bases, with 12 bases between the two germline ends.

This chain joins TRBV5-6 and TRBJ1-5; 10 positions match TRBD1. V lost 0 bases and J lost 4; bases outside the gene matches: 4. The CDR3 length is 16 residues. Per the germline V gene, CDR1 is SGHDT and CDR2 is YYEEEE. The CDR3 bases are TGTGCCAGCAGCTTGGGGGACAGGGGTTGGAATCAGCCCCAGCATTTT. Protein: CASSLGDRGWNQPQHF.

The V and J genes are TRBV29-1 and TRBJ1-1; D not resolved. The CDR3 is 13 residues long. V was clipped by 4 bases and J by 0 bases, with 9 bases between them. In germline, CDR1 is SQVTM, CDR2 ANQGSEA. CDR3 residues: CSVARPLNTEAFF. In DNA, the CDR3 is TGCAGCGTTGCTAGGCCCCTGAACACTGAAGCTTTCTTT.

This clone was observed a single time. The chain has TRBV6-6 and TRBJ1-5; D unclear. With 11 bases removed from V and 3 bases from J, the gap between germline ends came to 17 bases. The germline CDR1 and CDR2 sequences are MNHNY and SVGAGI (reference sequence). This CDR3 comprises 14 residues. This chain's CDR3 is CAVHFGGPNQPQHF. CDR3 bases: TGTGCCGTACACTTTGGAGGTCCCAATCAGCCCCAGCATTTT.

This chain uses TRBV25-1 with TRBJ1-2, with a tentative D call TRBD1 (5 bases). Germline V CDR1 and CDR2: MGHDK, SYGVNS. The V gene lost 1 base and the J gene lost 3 bases, with 9 bases spanning the gap. The CDR3 length is 14 residues. The CDR3 spells CASSELGRDYGYTF. In DNA, the CDR3 is TGTGCCAGCAGTGAATTGGGCAGGGACTATGGCTACACCTTC.

V usage is TRBV6-5 and J usage is TRBJ1-2; weak D call: TRBD1 (6 bases). The CDR3 spans 15 residues. The V end lost 7 bases, the J end lost 7 bases, and 22 bases lay between the germline ends. Germline CDR1 MNHEY, CDR2 SVGAGI. CDR3 coding DNA: TGTGCCAGCACCCAAGGGGGTATCAGGGGCTTTGGCTACACCTTC. Translation gives CASTQGGIRGFGYTF.

The gene calls are TRBV29-1 and TRBJ2-2, with 7 bases lining up with TRBD2. This CDR3 is built from 14 residues. After removal of 7 bases from V and 0 bases from J, the junction contained 5 bases not matched to a gene. The germline V gene encodes CDR1 SQVTM and CDR2 ANQGSEA. In DNA form, the CDR3 reads TGCAGCGCCAGCGGGGCCGCGAACACCGGGGAGCTGTTTTTT. This translates into CSASGAANTGELFF.

The chain has TRBV18 and TRBJ1-1; possible D gene TRBD1, 6 bases. The CDR3 runs 15 residues. CDR1 KGHSH and CDR2 LQKENI come from the germline V gene. V was shortened by 3 bases and J by 7 bases, with 18 bases between the two germline ends. The CDR3 DNA reads TGTGCCAGCTCACCTGGGGGGGGGCGAGGTGGTGAAGCTTTCTTT. Translated, it gives CASSPGGGRGGEAFF.

The J gene is TRBJ1-4, the V gene TRBV4-3, with 7 bases lining up with TRBD1. The germline V gene encodes CDR1 LGHNA and CDR2 YSLEER. Trimming cost V 0 bases and J 11 bases; bases outside gene matches: 9. CDR3 length equals 15 residues. The CDR3 here is CASSQDGRQGGKLFF. CDR3 DNA: TGCGCCAGCAGCCAAGACGGGAGACAGGGAGGTAAACTGTTTTTT.